Listed below are T cell receptor beta chains from one sample, sequenced in a study of blood T cell repertoires in COVID-19. Using immunoSEQ multiplex PCR, the repertoire was profiled, and TCRdb retains in-frame clones only, with some absent. This sample has 150,000 to 200,000 clones, with more than 75% found just once. The sequencing sample was made of PBMCs or T cells enriched from blood (not recorded which). Receptors originate from a man aged 35 to 55 who had recovered from COVID-19. The CDR3 runs from the conserved cysteine through the conserved F or W. Each record gives: D gene, J gene, V gene, clone size, CDR3 protein, CDR3 DNA. The D gene is left open where the match is weak. Some rows mark clone size as missing; the rest say once, few, many or name a class of expanded clone.

>-|TRBJ1-5|TRBV7-8|-
CASSLMGRDSQHF
TGTGCCAGCAGCTTAATGGGTCGGGATTCCCAGCATTTT
>-|TRBJ1-1|TRBV7-2|-
CASSLVLGARNTEAFF
TGTGCCAGCAGCTTAGTGCTGGGGGCTAGGAACACTGAAGCTTTCTTT
>TRBD1|TRBJ1-2|TRBV27|few
CASSLRIGTGRNYGYTF
TGTGCCAGCAGTTTAAGAATCGGGACAGGGAGAAACTATGGCTACACCTTC
>-|TRBJ1-6|TRBV6-5|-
CASMETDYNSPLHF
TGTGCCAGTATGGAGACAGACTATAATTCACCCCTCCACTTT
>-|TRBJ2-7|TRBV6-5|-
CAVQRVNSRGEQYF
TGTGCCGTCCAACGGGTAAACTCACGTGGGGAGCAGTACTTC
>-|TRBJ1-6|TRBV2|-
CASSFQKTTYNSPLHF
TGTGCCAGCAGTTTCCAGAAGACAACCTATAATTCACCCCTCCACTTT
>TRBD1|TRBJ1-1|TRBV7-9|-
CASSSPAGQGGTEAFF
TGTGCCAGCAGCTCCCCGGCCGGACAGGGCGGCACTGAAGCTTTCTTT
>-|TRBJ2-2|TRBV30|few
CAWGGANTGELFF
TGTGCCTGGGGCGGTGCGAACACCGGGGAGCTGTTTTTT
>-|TRBJ2-7|TRBV5-1|-
CASSPSRGLSYEQYF
TGCGCCAGCAGCCCTAGCAGGGGCCTCTCCTACGAGCAGTACTTC
>-|TRBJ1-4|TRBV25-1|-
CASSEYERGNEKLFF
TGTGCCAGCAGTGAATATGAGCGGGGGAATGAAAAACTGTTTTTT
>TRBD1|TRBJ2-5|TRBV9|once
CASSATGAQETQYF
TGTGCCAGCAGCGCGACAGGGGCTCAGGAGACCCAGTACTTC
>-|TRBJ2-2|TRBV4-1|-
CASSQDSRRLVSGELFF
TGCGCCAGCAGCCAAGATAGCCGGCGACTGGTCTCCGGGGAGCTGTTTTTT
>-|TRBJ2-3|TRBV3-1/TRBV3-2|few
CASSQEGGAPDTQYF
TGTGCCAGCAGCCAAGAGGGGGGAGCCCCAGATACGCAGTATTTT
>-|TRBJ2-2|TRBV9|-
CATRGRGNTGELFF
TGTGCCACCCGGGGCAGGGGAAACACCGGGGAGCTGTTTTTT
>-|TRBJ2-3|TRBV19|-
CASSISGVPDTQYF
TGTGCCAGTAGTATCTCGGGGGTTCCGGATACGCAGTATTTT
>-|TRBJ1-2|TRBV9|once
CASRAGTNYGYTF
TGTGCCAGCAGGGCCGGGACAAACTATGGCTACACCTTC
>-|TRBJ1-1|TRBV5-3|few
CARSLDSSSNTEAFF
TGTGCCAGAAGCTTGGACAGTTCATCGAACACTGAAGCTTTCTTT
>-|TRBJ1-2|TRBV3-1/TRBV3-2|-
CASSQAVGGKGYTF
TGTGCCAGCAGCCAAGCCGTCGGGGGTAAAGGCTACACCTTC
>-|TRBJ1-1|TRBV28|-
CATGPLDGRAFF
TGTGCCACCGGACCCCTCGACGGGAGAGCTTTCTTT
>-|TRBJ1-2|TRBV6-4|-
CASSDGAYGYTF
TGTGCCAGCAGTGACGGAGCCTATGGCTACACCTTC
>-|TRBJ1-3|TRBV7-6|-
CASSLAAVGSGNTIYF
TGTGCCAGCAGCTTAGCCGCGGTAGGCTCTGGAAACACCATATATTTT
>TRBD1|TRBJ1-2|TRBV9|-
CASSGQGARHGSYTF
TGTGCCAGCAGCGGACAGGGGGCCCGTCATGGTAGCTACACCTTC
>-|TRBJ2-7|TRBV3-1/TRBV3-2|-
CASSQGWSSYEQYF
TGTGCCAGCAGCCAAGGGTGGAGCTCCTACGAGCAGTACTTC
>TRBD2|TRBJ2-3|TRBV9|-
CASSVRSGTSGTDTQYF
TGTGCCAGCAGCGTCCGCTCCGGGACTAGCGGCACAGATACGCAGTATTTT
>-|TRBJ2-1|TRBV2|-
CASSDSIRAEGISYNEQFF
TGTGCCAGCAGTGATTCTATCAGGGCAGAAGGCATCTCCTACAATGAGCAGTTCTTC
>-|TRBJ2-2|TRBV3-1/TRBV3-2|-
CASSLRRTQNTGELFF
TGTGCCAGCAGCCTAAGGCGGACTCAAAACACCGGGGAGCTGTTTTTT
>-|TRBJ1-2|TRBV30|once
CAWETGNGYTF
TGTGCCTGGGAGACGGGGAATGGCTACACCTTC
>-|TRBJ1-3|TRBV5-6|few
CASTDWRNTIYF
TGTGCCAGCACCGACTGGCGAAACACCATATATTTT
>-|TRBJ2-3|TRBV3-1/TRBV3-2|-
CASSQKSGTDTQYF
TGTGCCAGCAGCCAAAAGAGTGGCACAGATACGCAGTATTTT
>-|TRBJ1-1|TRBV2|-
CASSSQGNTEAFF
TGTGCCAGCAGTAGCCAGGGGAACACTGAAGCTTTCTTT
>-|TRBJ1-1|TRBV30|-
CAWTQGNTEAFF
TGTGCCTGGACGCAGGGGAACACTGAAGCTTTCTTT
>TRBD2|TRBJ2-6|TRBV10-3|-
CATGPGLAGGVGGANVLTF
TGTGCCACCGGCCCGGGACTAGCGGGGGGCGTCGGTGGGGCCAACGTCCTGACTTTC
>-|TRBJ1-3|TRBV3-1/TRBV3-2|once
CASALTGITNTIYF
TGTGCCAGCGCTCTTACCGGGATAACAAACACCATATATTTT
>-|TRBJ2-7|TRBV6-5|once
CASSYSQGPYEQYF
TGTGCCAGCAGTTACTCCCAGGGGCCCTACGAGCAGTACTTC
>-|TRBJ1-2|TRBV28|-
CASAKGGAGIYGYTF
TGTGCCAGCGCTAAGGGCGGGGCTGGGATCTATGGCTACACCTTC
>TRBD1|TRBJ1-2|TRBV7-9|-
CASSLRWGQGAYGYTF
TGTGCCAGCAGCTTAAGGTGGGGACAGGGGGCCTATGGCTACACCTTC
>TRBD2|TRBJ2-1|TRBV3-1/TRBV3-2|-
CASSQGLADYNEQFF
TGTGCCAGCAGCCAAGGACTAGCGGACTACAATGAGCAGTTCTTC
>-|TRBJ1-5|TRBV30|-
CAWTPSPRSPQHF
TGTGCCTGGACGCCATCCCCTAGGTCGCCCCAGCATTTT